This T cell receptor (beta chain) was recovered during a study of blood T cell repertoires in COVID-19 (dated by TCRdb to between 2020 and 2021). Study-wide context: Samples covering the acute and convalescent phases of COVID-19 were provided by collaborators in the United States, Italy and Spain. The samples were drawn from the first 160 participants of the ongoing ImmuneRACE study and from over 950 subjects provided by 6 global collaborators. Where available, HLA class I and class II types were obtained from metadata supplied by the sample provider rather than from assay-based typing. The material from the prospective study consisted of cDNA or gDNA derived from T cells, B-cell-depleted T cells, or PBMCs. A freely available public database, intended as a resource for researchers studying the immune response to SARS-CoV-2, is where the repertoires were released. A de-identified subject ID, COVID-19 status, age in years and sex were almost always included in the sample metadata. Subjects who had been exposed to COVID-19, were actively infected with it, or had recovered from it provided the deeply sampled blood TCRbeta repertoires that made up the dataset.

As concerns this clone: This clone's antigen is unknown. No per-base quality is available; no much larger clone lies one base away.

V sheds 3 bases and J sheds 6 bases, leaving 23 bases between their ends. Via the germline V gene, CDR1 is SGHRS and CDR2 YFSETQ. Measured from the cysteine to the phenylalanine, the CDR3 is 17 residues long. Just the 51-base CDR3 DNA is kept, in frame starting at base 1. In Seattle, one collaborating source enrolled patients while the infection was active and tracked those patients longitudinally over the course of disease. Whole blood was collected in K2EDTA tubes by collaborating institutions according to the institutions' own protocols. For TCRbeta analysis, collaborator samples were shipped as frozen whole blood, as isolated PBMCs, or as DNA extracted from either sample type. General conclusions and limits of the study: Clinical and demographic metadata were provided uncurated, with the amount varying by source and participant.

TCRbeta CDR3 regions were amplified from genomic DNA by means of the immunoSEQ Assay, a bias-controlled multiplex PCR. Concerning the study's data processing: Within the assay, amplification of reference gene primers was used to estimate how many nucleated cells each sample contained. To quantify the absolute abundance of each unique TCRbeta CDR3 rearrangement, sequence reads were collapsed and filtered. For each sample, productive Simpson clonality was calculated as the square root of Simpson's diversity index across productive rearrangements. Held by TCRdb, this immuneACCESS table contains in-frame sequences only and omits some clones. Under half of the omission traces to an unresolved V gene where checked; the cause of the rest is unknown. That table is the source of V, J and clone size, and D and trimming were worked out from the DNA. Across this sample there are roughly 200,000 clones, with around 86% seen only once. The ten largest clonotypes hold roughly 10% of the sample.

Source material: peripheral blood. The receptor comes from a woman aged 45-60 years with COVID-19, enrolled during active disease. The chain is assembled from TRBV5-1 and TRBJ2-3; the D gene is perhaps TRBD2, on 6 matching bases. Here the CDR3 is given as CASSSHLDYLEPDTQYF. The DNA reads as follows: TGCGCCAGCAGCTCCCATCTGGACTATCTGGAGCCGGATACGCAGTATTTT.